This T cell receptor beta chain came from a study of regulatory dendritic cells for organ transplantation. At the level of the study: Regulatory dendritic cells were monocyte-derived, receiving vitamin D3 on days 0 and 4 and IL-10 on day 4. Day 6 dendritic cell cultures were stimulated with LPS. Broader study findings: Regulatory dendritic cells appeared to expand memory CD8+ clones less than mature ones.

On this clone itself: Its antigen is unidentified.

Libraries were prepared by immunoSEQ multiplex PCR; TCRdb keeps only in-frame clonotypes and omits some of them. The sample holds more than 9,500 clones; around 92% are singletons and the top ten take nearly 0.45%. Sorted subsets were CFSE-labeled and cultured approximately 5 days with allogeneic dendritic cells. CD4+ or CD8+ T cells were sorted as naive CD45RA+ or memory CD45RO+. CDR1 LNHDA and CDR2 SQIVND come from the germline V gene (reference sequence). The CDR3 totals 13 residues. Between the trimmed V and J ends, which lost 3 bases and 6 bases, there was a span of 8 bases. The sample consisted of naive CD8+ T cells from blood cultured with dendritic cells. Subset indicated: CD45RA+ naive T cells. This receptor was obtained from a human donor in good health. V and J are TRBV19 and TRBJ2-2; a possible D gene is TRBD2 (5 bases). The CDR3 DNA is TGTGCCAGTAGTATCACTAGTTCCGGGGAGCTGTTTTTT. This codes for CASSITSSGELFF.